Given below is one TCR beta chain in context. One entry per CDR3 protein, called by TCRdb with MiXCR from the reads. The sample consists of some 200,000 distinct CDR3 sequences, roughly a fifth of them appearing once. In germline, CDR1 is MDHEN, CDR2 SYDVKM. This CDR3 contains 13 residues. Trimming took off 7 bases at V and 5 bases at J, with 11 bases between the two ends. The data were taken from a study of T cell repertoires in cytomegalovirus infection. The J gene is TRBJ2-2, the V gene TRBV28; D is ambiguous. The TCR comes from a human donor in good health (CMV status not recorded). Some clones in this sample may be carry-over from other donors' samples. What was sequenced was PBMCs. DNA for the CDR3: TGTGCCAGCAACCACATGTGGACCGGGGAGCTGTTTTTT. It is translated as CASNHMWTGELFF.